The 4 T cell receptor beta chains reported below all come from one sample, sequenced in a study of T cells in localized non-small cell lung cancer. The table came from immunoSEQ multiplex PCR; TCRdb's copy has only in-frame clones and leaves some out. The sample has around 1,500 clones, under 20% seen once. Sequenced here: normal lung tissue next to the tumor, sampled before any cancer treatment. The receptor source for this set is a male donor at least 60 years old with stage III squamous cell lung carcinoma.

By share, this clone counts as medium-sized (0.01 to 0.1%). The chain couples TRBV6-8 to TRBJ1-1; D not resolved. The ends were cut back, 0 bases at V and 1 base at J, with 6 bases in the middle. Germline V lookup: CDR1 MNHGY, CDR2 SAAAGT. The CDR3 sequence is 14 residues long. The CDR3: CASSYSWSNTEAFF. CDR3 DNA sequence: TGTGCCAGCAGTTACTCCTGGTCGAACACTGAAGCTTTCTTT.

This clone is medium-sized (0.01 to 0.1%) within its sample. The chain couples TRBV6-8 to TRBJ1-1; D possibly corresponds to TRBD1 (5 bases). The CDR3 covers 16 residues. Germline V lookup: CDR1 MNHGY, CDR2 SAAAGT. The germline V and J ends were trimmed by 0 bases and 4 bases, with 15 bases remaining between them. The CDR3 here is CASSYSGLGVITEAFF. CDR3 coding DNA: TGTGCCAGCAGTTACTCTGGGTTGGGGGTTATCACTGAAGCTTTCTTT.

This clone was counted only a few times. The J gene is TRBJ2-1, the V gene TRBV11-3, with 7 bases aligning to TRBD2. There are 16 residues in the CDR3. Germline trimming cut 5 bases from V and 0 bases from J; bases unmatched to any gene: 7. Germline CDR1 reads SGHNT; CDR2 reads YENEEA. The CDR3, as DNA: TGTGCCAGCAGCCGTGGGGGGGGAATCTCCTACAATGAGCAGTTCTTC. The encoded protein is CASSRGGGISYNEQFF.

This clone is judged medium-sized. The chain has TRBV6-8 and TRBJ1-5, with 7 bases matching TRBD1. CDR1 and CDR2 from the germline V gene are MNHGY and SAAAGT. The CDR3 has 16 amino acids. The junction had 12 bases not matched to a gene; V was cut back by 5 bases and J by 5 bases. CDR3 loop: CASSKTNRGKDQPQHF. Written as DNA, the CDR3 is TGTGCCAGCAGTAAGACCAACAGGGGAAAAGATCAGCCCCAGCATTTT.